Listed below are T cell receptor beta chains from one sample, sequenced in a study of cytomegalovirus exposure and HLA in healthy donors. The assay was immunoSEQ multiplex PCR, and TCRdb's table has in-frame clones only and misses some. The sample lists 200,000 to 250,000 clones; more than 60% were seen once. What was sequenced was PBMCs. Source of these receptors: an older woman in good health and CMV-seropositive. The CDR3 runs from the conserved cysteine through the conserved F or W. Each record gives: J gene, V gene, clone size, D gene, CDR3 DNA, CDR3 protein. D genes are given only for firm matches. Rows give clone size only sometimes, using once, few, many, or a class for an expanded clone.

j_gene: TRBJ2-7; v_gene: TRBV6-4; abundance: few; d_gene: TRBD1; CDR3nt: TGTGCCAGCAGTGAGAAGGCCCCGGGACAGGGGGCGTACGAGCAGTACTTC; CDR3aa: CASSEKAPGQGAYEQYF
j_gene: TRBJ2-3; v_gene: TRBV7-2; abundance: once; d_gene: NA; CDR3nt: TGTGCCAGCAGCTTAGGGCTAGAGGTAGATACGCAGTATTTT; CDR3aa: CASSLGLEVDTQYF
j_gene: TRBJ2-5; v_gene: TRBV30; abundance: NA; d_gene: NA; CDR3nt: TGTGCCTGGGGCCTTAGGGGGCAAGAGACCCAGTACTTC; CDR3aa: CAWGLRGQETQYF
j_gene: TRBJ1-4; v_gene: TRBV6-1; abundance: NA; d_gene: NA; CDR3nt: TGTGCCAGCAGTGAGCGGGCGGGTAGCACTAATGAAAAACTGTTTTTT; CDR3aa: CASSERAGSTNEKLFF
j_gene: TRBJ1-6; v_gene: TRBV4-1; abundance: NA; d_gene: NA; CDR3nt: TGCGCCAGCAGCCAAGATAACCAGGGAAATTCACCCCTCCACTTT; CDR3aa: CASSQDNQGNSPLHF
j_gene: TRBJ1-1; v_gene: TRBV6-1; abundance: NA; d_gene: TRBD1; CDR3nt: TGTGCCAGCACCGTTTTTGGGACAGGGGGCTCTGAAGCTTTCTTT; CDR3aa: CASTVFGTGGSEAFF
j_gene: TRBJ1-3; v_gene: TRBV6-1; abundance: few; d_gene: NA; CDR3nt: TGTGCCAGCAGTGAGCACTCGACAGAGAGGACCATATATTTT; CDR3aa: CASSEHSTERTIYF
j_gene: TRBJ1-2; v_gene: TRBV6-5; abundance: NA; d_gene: NA; CDR3nt: TGTGCCAGCAGTTACTCGATCGAAGCCTATGGCTACACCTTC; CDR3aa: CASSYSIEAYGYTF
j_gene: TRBJ2-5; v_gene: TRBV30; abundance: NA; d_gene: TRBD2; CDR3nt: TGTGCCTGGAAAGGACTAGCGGGGGCCCAAGAGACCCAGTACTTC; CDR3aa: CAWKGLAGAQETQYF
j_gene: TRBJ1-1; v_gene: TRBV4-2; abundance: NA; d_gene: NA; CDR3nt: TGTGCCAGCAGCCAAGAACGGGGGGGAGGTGAAGCTTTCTTT; CDR3aa: CASSQERGGGEAFF
j_gene: TRBJ2-3; v_gene: TRBV7-8; abundance: NA; d_gene: NA; CDR3nt: TGTGCCAGCAGCTTCGCAGGGGCAGATACGCAGTATTTT; CDR3aa: CASSFAGADTQYF
j_gene: TRBJ2-7; v_gene: TRBV5-4; abundance: NA; d_gene: NA; CDR3nt: TGTGCCAGCACCATCCGGGACTCCCTCGGCGAGCAGTACTTC; CDR3aa: CASTIRDSLGEQYF
j_gene: TRBJ1-2; v_gene: TRBV7-2; abundance: NA; d_gene: TRBD1; CDR3nt: TGTGCCAGCAGCCCTGGACAGGGGCATGGCTACACCTTC; CDR3aa: CASSPGQGHGYTF
j_gene: TRBJ2-2; v_gene: TRBV18; abundance: NA; d_gene: NA; CDR3nt: TGTGCCAGCTCACCATTAGTATACGGGGAGCTGTTTTTT; CDR3aa: CASSPLVYGELFF
j_gene: TRBJ2-2; v_gene: TRBV5-1; abundance: NA; d_gene: TRBD2; CDR3nt: TGCGCCAGCAGCCTGGCCCTAGCGGGGACGAACACCGGGGAGCTGTTTTTT; CDR3aa: CASSLALAGTNTGELFF
j_gene: TRBJ1-2; v_gene: TRBV6-6; abundance: NA; d_gene: NA; CDR3nt: TGTGCCAGCACCGAAAGGTCGGGGGGTGGCTACACCTTC; CDR3aa: CASTERSGGGYTF
j_gene: TRBJ2-7; v_gene: TRBV6-5; abundance: NA; d_gene: NA; CDR3nt: TGTGCCAGCAACTGGGCCTGGGGGCCTCAATACGAGCAGTACTTC; CDR3aa: CASNWAWGPQYEQYF
j_gene: TRBJ2-7; v_gene: TRBV6-6; abundance: once; d_gene: NA; CDR3nt: TGCGCCAGCACTCGGGGTAACGAGCAGTACTTC; CDR3aa: CASTRGNEQYF
j_gene: TRBJ2-3; v_gene: TRBV5-4; abundance: few; d_gene: TRBD2; CDR3nt: TGTGCCAGCAGCTTGAAGCTAGCGGGATTCACAGATACGCAGTATTTT; CDR3aa: CASSLKLAGFTDTQYF
j_gene: TRBJ1-5; v_gene: TRBV25-1; abundance: NA; d_gene: NA; CDR3nt: TGTGCCAGCAGTGACGCACTCGGGGATCAGCCCCAGCATTTT; CDR3aa: CASSDALGDQPQHF
j_gene: TRBJ1-1; v_gene: TRBV6-5; abundance: NA; d_gene: TRBD1; CDR3nt: TGTGCCAGCAGTTATACAGGGGGGATGAACACTGAAGCTTTCTTT; CDR3aa: CASSYTGGMNTEAFF
j_gene: TRBJ2-4; v_gene: TRBV18; abundance: NA; d_gene: TRBD2; CDR3nt: TGTGCCAGCTCACCATTTCCGGGAGGGAACGAAGGAAACATTCAGTACTTC; CDR3aa: CASSPFPGGNEGNIQYF
j_gene: TRBJ1-5; v_gene: TRBV6-1; abundance: NA; d_gene: NA; CDR3nt: TGTGCCAGCAGCAGAGACACTAGCAATCAGCCCCAGCATTTT; CDR3aa: CASSRDTSNQPQHF
j_gene: TRBJ2-7; v_gene: TRBV19; abundance: NA; d_gene: TRBD1; CDR3nt: TGTGCCAGTAGTAAGACAGGGTCCTACGAGCAGTACTTC; CDR3aa: CASSKTGSYEQYF